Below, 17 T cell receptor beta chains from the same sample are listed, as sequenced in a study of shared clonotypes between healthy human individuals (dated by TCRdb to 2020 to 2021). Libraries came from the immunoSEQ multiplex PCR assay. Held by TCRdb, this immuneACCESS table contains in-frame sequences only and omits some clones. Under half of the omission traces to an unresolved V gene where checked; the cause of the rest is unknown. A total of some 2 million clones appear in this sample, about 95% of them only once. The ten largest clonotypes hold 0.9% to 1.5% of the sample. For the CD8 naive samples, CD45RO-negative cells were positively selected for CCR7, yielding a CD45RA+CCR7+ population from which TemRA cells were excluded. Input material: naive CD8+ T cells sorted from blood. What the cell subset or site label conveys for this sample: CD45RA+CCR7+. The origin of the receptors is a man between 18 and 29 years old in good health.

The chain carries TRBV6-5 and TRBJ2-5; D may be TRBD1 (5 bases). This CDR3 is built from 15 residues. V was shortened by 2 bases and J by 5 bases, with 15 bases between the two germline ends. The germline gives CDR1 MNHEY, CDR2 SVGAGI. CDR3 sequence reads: CASSYGQGLGETQYF. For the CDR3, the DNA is TGTGCCAGCAGTTACGGTCAGGGCCTAGGGGAGACCCAGTACTTC.

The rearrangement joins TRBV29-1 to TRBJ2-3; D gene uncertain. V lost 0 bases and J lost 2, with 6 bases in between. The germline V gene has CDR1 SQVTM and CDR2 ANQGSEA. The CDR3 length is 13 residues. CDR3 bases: TGCAGCGTTGAAGATGGAATCACAGATACGCAGTATTTT. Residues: CSVEDGITDTQYF.

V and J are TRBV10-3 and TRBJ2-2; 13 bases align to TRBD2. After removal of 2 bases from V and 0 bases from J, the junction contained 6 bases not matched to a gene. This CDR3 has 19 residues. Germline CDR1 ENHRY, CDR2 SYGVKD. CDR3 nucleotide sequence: TGTGCCATCAGTGAGGCCGGACTAGCGGGGGTCGCGAACACCGGGGAGCTGTTTTTT. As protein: CAISEAGLAGVANTGELFF.

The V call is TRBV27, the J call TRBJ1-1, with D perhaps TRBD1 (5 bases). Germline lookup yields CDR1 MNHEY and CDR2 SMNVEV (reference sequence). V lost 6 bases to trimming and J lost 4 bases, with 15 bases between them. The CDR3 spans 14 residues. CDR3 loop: CASSQVPGFTEAFF. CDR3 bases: TGTGCCAGCAGCCAGGTTCCAGGGTTCACTGAAGCTTTCTTT.

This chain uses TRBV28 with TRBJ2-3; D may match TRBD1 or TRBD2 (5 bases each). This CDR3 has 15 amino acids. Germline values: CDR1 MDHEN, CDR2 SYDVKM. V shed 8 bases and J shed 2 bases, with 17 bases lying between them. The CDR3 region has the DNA TGTGCCAGCGGTCAAGGGGCTAGCTTCACAGATACGCAGTATTTT. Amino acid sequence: CASGQGASFTDTQYF.

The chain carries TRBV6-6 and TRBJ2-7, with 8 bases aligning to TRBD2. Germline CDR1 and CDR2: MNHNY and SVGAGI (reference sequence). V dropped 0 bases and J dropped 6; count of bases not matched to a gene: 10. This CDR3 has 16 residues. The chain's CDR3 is CASSYSLSSGNSEQYF. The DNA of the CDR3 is TGTGCCAGCAGTTACTCGCTGAGTAGCGGGAACAGCGAGCAGTACTTC.

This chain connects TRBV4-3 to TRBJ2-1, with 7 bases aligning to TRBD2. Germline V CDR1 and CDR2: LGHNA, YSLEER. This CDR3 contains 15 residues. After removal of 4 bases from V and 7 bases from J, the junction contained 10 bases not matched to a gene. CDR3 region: CASSPGLEGLNEQFF. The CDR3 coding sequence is TGCGCCAGCAGCCCCGGACTAGAGGGCCTAAATGAGCAGTTCTTC.

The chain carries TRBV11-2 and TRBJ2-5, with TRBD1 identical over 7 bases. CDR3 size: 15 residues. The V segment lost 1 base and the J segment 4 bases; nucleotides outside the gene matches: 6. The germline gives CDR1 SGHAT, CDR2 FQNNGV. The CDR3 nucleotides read TGTGCCAGCAGCTTAGCCCCTCGACAGGGAGAGACCCAGTACTTC. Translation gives CASSLAPRQGETQYF.

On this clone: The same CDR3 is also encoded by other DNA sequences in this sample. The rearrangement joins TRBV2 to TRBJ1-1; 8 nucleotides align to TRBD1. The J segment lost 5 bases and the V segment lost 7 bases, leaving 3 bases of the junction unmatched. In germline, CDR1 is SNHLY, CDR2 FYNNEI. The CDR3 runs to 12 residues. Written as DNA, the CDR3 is TGTGCCAGCACCAGGACAGGGACTGAAGCTTTCTTT. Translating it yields CASTRTGTEAFF.

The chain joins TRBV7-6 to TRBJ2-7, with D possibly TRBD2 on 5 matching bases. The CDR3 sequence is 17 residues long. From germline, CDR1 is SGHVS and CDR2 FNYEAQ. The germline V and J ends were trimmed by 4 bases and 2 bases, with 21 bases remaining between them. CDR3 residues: CASSSAQDWTNPYEQYF. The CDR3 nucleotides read TGTGCCAGCAGCTCTGCGCAGGACTGGACGAATCCCTACGAGCAGTACTTC.

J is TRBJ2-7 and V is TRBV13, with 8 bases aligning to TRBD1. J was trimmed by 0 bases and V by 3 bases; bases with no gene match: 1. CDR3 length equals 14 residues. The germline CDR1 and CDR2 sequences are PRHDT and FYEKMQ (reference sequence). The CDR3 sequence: CASSFGQGSYEQYF. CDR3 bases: TGTGCCAGCAGCTTTGGACAGGGCTCCTACGAGCAGTACTTC. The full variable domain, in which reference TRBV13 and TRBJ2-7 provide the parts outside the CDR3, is AAGVIQSPRHLIKEKRETATLKCYPIPRHDTVYWYQQGPGQDPQFLISFYEKMQSDKGSIPDRFSAQQFSDYHSELNMSSLELGDSALYFCASSFGQGSYEQYFGPGTRLTVT.

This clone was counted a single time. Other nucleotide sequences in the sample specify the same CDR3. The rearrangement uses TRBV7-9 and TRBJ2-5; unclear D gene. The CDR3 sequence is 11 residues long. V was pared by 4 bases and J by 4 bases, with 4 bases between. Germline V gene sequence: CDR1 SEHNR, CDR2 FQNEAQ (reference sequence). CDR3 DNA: TGTGCCAGCAGCTCTAGAGAGACCCAGTACTTC. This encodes CASSSRETQYF. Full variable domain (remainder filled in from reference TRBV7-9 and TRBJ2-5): DTGVSQNPRHKITKRGQNVTFRCDPISEHNRLYWYRQTLGQGPEFLTYFQNEAQLEKSRLLSDRFSAERPKGSFSTLEIQRTEQGDSAMYLCASSSRETQYFGPGTRLLVL.

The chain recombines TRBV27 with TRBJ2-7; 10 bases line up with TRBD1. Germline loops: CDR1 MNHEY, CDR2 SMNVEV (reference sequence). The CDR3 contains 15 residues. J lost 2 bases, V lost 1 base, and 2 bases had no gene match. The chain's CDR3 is CASSLYGQGAYEQYF. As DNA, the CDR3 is TGTGCCAGCAGTTTATATGGACAGGGGGCCTACGAGCAGTACTTC.

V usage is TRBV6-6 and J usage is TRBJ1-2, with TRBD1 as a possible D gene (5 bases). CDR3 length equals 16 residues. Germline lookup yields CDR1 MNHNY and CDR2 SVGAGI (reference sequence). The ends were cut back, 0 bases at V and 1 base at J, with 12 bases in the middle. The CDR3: CASSYSRQLDNYGYTF. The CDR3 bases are TGTGCCAGCAGTTACTCGCGACAGTTGGATAACTATGGCTACACCTTC.

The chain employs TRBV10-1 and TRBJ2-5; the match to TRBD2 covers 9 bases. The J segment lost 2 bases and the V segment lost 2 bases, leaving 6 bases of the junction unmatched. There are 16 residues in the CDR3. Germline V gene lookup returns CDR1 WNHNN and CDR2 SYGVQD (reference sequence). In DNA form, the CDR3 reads TGCGCCAGCAGTGAGAGGGCTAGCGGGGCTCAAGAGACCCAGTACTTC. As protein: CASSERASGAQETQYF.

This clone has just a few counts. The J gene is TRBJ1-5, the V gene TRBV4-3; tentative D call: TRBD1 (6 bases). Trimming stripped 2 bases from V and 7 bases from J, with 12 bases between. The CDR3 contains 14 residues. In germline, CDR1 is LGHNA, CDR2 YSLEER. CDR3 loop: CASSQTGQGQPQHF. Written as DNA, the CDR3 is TGCGCCAGCAGCCAAACGGGACAAGGCCAGCCCCAGCATTTT.

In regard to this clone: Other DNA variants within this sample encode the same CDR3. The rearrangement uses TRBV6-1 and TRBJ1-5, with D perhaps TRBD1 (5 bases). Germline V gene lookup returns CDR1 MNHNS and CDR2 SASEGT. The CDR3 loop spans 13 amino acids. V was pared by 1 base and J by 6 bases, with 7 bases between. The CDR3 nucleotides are TGTGCCAGCAGTGAAGGTGGGGGTCAGCCCCAGCATTTT. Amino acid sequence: CASSEGGGQPQHF.